Listed below are T cell receptor beta chains from one sample, sequenced in a study of siplizumab effects on memory and regulatory T cells. Method: immunoSEQ multiplex PCR; TCRdb's copy keeps in-frame clones and lacks some. Found here are over 100,000 clones, 80% to 95% of them singletons; the top ten hold over 0.15%. The sequencing input was non-Treg CD4+ T cells sorted from blood. Receptor source: a human donor in good health. CDR3s include the opening cysteine and the closing phenylalanine or tryptophan. Fields, in order: J gene, V gene, D gene, clone size, CDR3 DNA, CDR3 protein. The D gene is left open where the match is weak. Clone size is shown for a subset of rows, as once, few, many or a class of expanded clone.

J gene: TRBJ2-2; V gene: TRBV2; D gene: TRBD1; clone size: -; CDR3 DNA: TGTGCCAGCAGGGCCGCCGGGACAGGGTCTACCGGGGAGCTGTTTTTT; CDR3 protein: CASRAAGTGSTGELFF
J gene: TRBJ2-2; V gene: TRBV7-7; D gene: -; clone size: -; CDR3 DNA: TGTGCCAGCAGTTCCGGGCTAAACACCGGGGAGCTGTTTTTT; CDR3 protein: CASSSGLNTGELFF
J gene: TRBJ2-5; V gene: TRBV19; D gene: TRBD2; clone size: once; CDR3 DNA: TGTGCCAGTAGTACCACTTGGACTAGCGGGGATATCCAGTACTTC; CDR3 protein: CASSTTWTSGDIQYF
J gene: TRBJ2-5; V gene: TRBV10-3; D gene: TRBD2; clone size: -; CDR3 DNA: TGTGCCATCAGTGATGGACTAGCGGGGGGCCAAGAGACCCAGTACTTC; CDR3 protein: CAISDGLAGGQETQYF
J gene: TRBJ1-1; V gene: TRBV18; D gene: -; clone size: -; CDR3 DNA: TGTGCCAGCTCACCATCAGGGGCTGAAACTGAAGCTTTCTTT; CDR3 protein: CASSPSGAETEAFF
J gene: TRBJ2-7; V gene: TRBV14; D gene: TRBD2; clone size: once; CDR3 DNA: TGTGCCAGCAGCCAAGAATCGACGTGGGACTACTACGAGCAGTACTTC; CDR3 protein: CASSQESTWDYYEQYF
J gene: TRBJ2-3; V gene: TRBV5-4; D gene: -; clone size: -; CDR3 DNA: TGTGCCAGCAGCTCTTATTCAGATACGCAGTATTTT; CDR3 protein: CASSSYSDTQYF
J gene: TRBJ2-5; V gene: TRBV10-3; D gene: -; clone size: -; CDR3 DNA: TGTGCCGCCGGACTGAACCAAGAGACCCAGTACTTC; CDR3 protein: CAAGLNQETQYF
J gene: TRBJ1-5; V gene: TRBV9; D gene: TRBD1; clone size: -; CDR3 DNA: TGTGCCAGCAGCCCCGGGACAGTTGGTCAGCCCCAGCATTTT; CDR3 protein: CASSPGTVGQPQHF
J gene: TRBJ2-5; V gene: TRBV7-9; D gene: -; clone size: -; CDR3 DNA: TGTGCCAGCGGATGGGGCGGCCAGGAGACCCAGTACTTC; CDR3 protein: CASGWGGQETQYF
J gene: TRBJ2-5; V gene: TRBV7-2; D gene: -; clone size: -; CDR3 DNA: TGTGCCAGCAGCTCCAGGGGCCAAGAGACCCAGTACTTC; CDR3 protein: CASSSRGQETQYF
J gene: TRBJ1-4; V gene: TRBV28; D gene: -; clone size: -; CDR3 DNA: TGTGCCAGCAGCCGCCAGGAAAAACTGTTTTTT; CDR3 protein: CASSRQEKLFF
J gene: TRBJ2-7; V gene: TRBV6-5; D gene: TRBD2; clone size: -; CDR3 DNA: TGTGCCAGCACCCAGGCGGGGGAGGACGAGCAGTACTTC; CDR3 protein: CASTQAGEDEQYF
J gene: TRBJ2-3; V gene: TRBV30; D gene: -; clone size: once; CDR3 DNA: TGTGCCTTCTCCGCGCGGGGAGATACGCAGTATTTT; CDR3 protein: CAFSARGDTQYF
J gene: TRBJ2-5; V gene: TRBV6-1; D gene: -; clone size: -; CDR3 DNA: TGTGCCAGCAGTGAAGGTTCAAAAGAGACCCAGTACTTC; CDR3 protein: CASSEGSKETQYF
J gene: TRBJ2-2; V gene: TRBV19; D gene: -; clone size: -; CDR3 DNA: TGTGCCAGTAGTAGGTCCCCCGGGGGCACCGGGGAGCTGTTTTTT; CDR3 protein: CASSRSPGGTGELFF
J gene: TRBJ2-5; V gene: TRBV7-2; D gene: TRBD2; clone size: -; CDR3 DNA: TGTGCCAGCAGCTTGATGGGGGGGGGCCAAGAGACCCAGTACTTC; CDR3 protein: CASSLMGGGQETQYF
J gene: TRBJ2-5; V gene: TRBV1; D gene: -; clone size: -; CDR3 DNA: TGCACCAGCAGCCAAAACAGCTTGGAGACCCAGTACTTC; CDR3 protein: CTSSQNSLETQYF
J gene: TRBJ1-3; V gene: TRBV30; D gene: -; clone size: -; CDR3 DNA: TGTGCCTGGACCCCTGGTGTCTACTCTGGAAACACCATATATTTT; CDR3 protein: CAWTPGVYSGNTIYF
J gene: TRBJ2-1; V gene: TRBV5-1; D gene: TRBD1; clone size: once; CDR3 DNA: TGCGCCAGCAGCTATCACTCAGGGGGAATCTACAATGAGCAGTTCTTC; CDR3 protein: CASSYHSGGIYNEQFF